This T cell receptor (beta chain) is from a study of metastatic and nonmetastatic thyroid tumors. Across the study: Repertoire data that came from the blood and tumor or nodule tissue of malignant and benign thyroid patients were compared. Study-level points and caveats: In both blood and tumor samples, TCR beta diversity was reported significantly higher for malignant than benign nodules.

All patients were untreated before thyroid surgery. Germline values: CDR1 SGHAT, CDR2 FQNNGV. CDR3 size: 16 residues. V dropped 5 bases and J dropped 7; count of bases not matched to a gene: 8. From the PCR reads, TCRdb re-called clones with MiXCR. The sample has approximately 7,900 clones, 28% seen once; the top ten hold less than 30%. On this clone: The target antigen is unknown.

The rearrangement joins TRBV11-2 to TRBJ2-1; 13 nucleotides align to TRBD2. The receptor's source is a male donor with papillary thyroid cancer or a benign thyroid nodule (not recorded which). Some clones in this sample may be carry-over from other donors' samples. The specimen was adjacent normal tissue. The CDR3 sequence is CASSPGGLAGENEQFF. The CDR3 bases are TGTGCCAGCAGCCCAGGAGGACTAGCGGGAGAAAATGAGCAGTTCTTC.